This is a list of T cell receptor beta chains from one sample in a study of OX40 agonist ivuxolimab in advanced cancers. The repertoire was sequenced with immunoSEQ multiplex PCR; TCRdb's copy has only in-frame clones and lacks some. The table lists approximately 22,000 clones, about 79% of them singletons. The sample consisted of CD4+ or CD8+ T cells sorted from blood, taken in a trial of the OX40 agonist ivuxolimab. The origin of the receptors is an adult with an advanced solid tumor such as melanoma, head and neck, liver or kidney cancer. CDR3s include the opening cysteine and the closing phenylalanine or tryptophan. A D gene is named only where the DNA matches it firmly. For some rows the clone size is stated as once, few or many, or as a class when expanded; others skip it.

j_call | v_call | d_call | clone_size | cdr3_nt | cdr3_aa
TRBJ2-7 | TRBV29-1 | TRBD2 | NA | TGCAGCGTTGCCACGGGAGGGCGGTACGAGCAGTACTTC | CSVATGGRYEQYF
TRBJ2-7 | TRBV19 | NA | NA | TGTGCCAGTAAACGAAGCGGAGCTATCTACGAGCAGTACTTC | CASKRSGAIYEQYF
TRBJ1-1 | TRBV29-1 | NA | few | TGCAGCGCGGGGATGAACACTGAAGCTTTCTTT | CSAGMNTEAFF
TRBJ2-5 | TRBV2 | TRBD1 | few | TGTGCCAGCAGCCATTCGGACAGGGGCGATAAGAGCCAGTACTTC | CASSHSDRGDKSQYF
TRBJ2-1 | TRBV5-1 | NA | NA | TGCGCCAGCAGCTTGTATAGTTACAATGAGCAGTTCTTC | CASSLYSYNEQFF
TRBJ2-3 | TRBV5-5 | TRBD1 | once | TGTGCCAGCAGCTTACAGGGGACCACAGATACGCAGTATTTT | CASSLQGTTDTQYF
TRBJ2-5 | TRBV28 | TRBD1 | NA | TGTGCCAGCAGTCCCGCGGCAGGGGGCCAAGAGACCCAGTACTTC | CASSPAAGGQETQYF
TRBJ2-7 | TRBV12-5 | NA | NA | TGTGCTAGTGCTCCGACAGGCCTTCCCTACGAGCAGTACTTC | CASAPTGLPYEQYF
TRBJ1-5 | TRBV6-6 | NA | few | TGTGCCAGCAGTATGTCTCCAGGGGATAATCAGCCCCAGCATTTT | CASSMSPGDNQPQHF
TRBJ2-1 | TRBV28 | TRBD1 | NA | TGTGCCAGCAGTTTACAGGGCCAGGGGGCCATGGATGAGCAGTTCTTC | CASSLQGQGAMDEQFF
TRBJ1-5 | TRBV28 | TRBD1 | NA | TGTGCCAGCAGCTTAATAGGACAGGGCTCCGGTGTTACTAATCAGCCCCAGCATTTT | CASSLIGQGSGVTNQPQHF
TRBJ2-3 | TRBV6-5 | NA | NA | TGTGCCAGCAGCCTAGGGGTTAGCACAGATACGCAGTATTTT | CASSLGVSTDTQYF
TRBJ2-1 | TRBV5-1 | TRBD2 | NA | TGCGCCAGCGGGACTAGTGGGACCGGGCAGTTCTTC | CASGTSGTGQFF
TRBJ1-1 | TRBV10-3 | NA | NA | TGTGCCATCAGTCCCCTCAACCTCGGCGGACACTTGAACACTGAAGCTTTCTTT | CAISPLNLGGHLNTEAFF
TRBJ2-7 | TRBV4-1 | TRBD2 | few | TGCGCCAGCAGCCATCTGACCGTGGGGGGGCTAGCGGGAGGTGGAGAGCAGTACTTC | CASSHLTVGGLAGGGEQYF
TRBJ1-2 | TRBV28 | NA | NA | TGTGCCAGCATAAAACCCGGAGGAGGGCCCTATGGCTACACCTTC | CASIKPGGGPYGYTF
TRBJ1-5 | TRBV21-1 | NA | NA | TGTGCCAGCAGCGAAAGAGTCGCCAGGGGGGGTAGGAAGCCCCAGCATTTT | CASSERVARGGRKPQHF